This T cell receptor (beta chain) comes out of a study of T cells in Graves' hyperthyroidism and ophthalmopathy. Graves' hyperthyroidism was deemed stable absent ophthalmopathy progression within 18 months. Diagnosis of hyperthyroidism was new in patients aged 18 to 65, and its duration was under 2 months. This clonotype has only one observation. Germline V gives CDR1 PRHDT, CDR2 FYEKMQ (reference sequence). V was trimmed by 2 bases and J by 3 bases, leaving 7 bases between them. CDR3 size: 13 residues. RNA transcripts served as the template for amplifying TCR beta CDR3 regions. The HTBI primer set was used in a first-round RT-PCR of the TCR CDR3. One entry per CDR3 protein, called by TCRdb with MiXCR from the multiplex PCR reads. The sample lists around 600,000 distinct CDR3 sequences, approximately 15% occurring once.

This sequence joins TRBV13 and TRBJ1-1; D uncertain. The sequencing sample was made of blood. This sequence originates from a woman aged 25-40 years with Graves' hyperthyroidism. The CDR3 DNA reads TGTGCCAGCAGCTTACCTGGTTACACTGAAGCTTTCTTT. Amino acids: CASSLPGYTEAFF.